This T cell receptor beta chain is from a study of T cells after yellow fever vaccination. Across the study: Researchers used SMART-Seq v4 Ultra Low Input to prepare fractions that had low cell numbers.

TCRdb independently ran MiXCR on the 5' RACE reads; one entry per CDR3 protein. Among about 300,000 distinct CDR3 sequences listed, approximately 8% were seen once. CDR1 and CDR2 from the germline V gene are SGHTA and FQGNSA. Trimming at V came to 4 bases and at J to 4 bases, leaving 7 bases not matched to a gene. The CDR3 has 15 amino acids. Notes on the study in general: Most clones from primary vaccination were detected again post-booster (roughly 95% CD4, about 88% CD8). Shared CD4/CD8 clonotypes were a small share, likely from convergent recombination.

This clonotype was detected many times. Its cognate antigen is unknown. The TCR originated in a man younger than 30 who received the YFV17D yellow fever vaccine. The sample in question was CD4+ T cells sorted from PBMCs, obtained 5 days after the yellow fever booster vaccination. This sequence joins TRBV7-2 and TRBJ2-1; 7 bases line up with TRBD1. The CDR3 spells CASSYRDSSYNEQFF. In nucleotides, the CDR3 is TGTGCCAGCAGCTACCGGGACAGCTCTTACAATGAGCAGTTCTTC.